This T cell receptor (beta chain) is from a study of long-term antiretroviral therapy in people with HIV. Overall study findings and caveats: Blood in the study was drawn between the mid-2000s and the late 2010s, possibly under older ART regimens, which may be less effective than current ones.

The samples, holding about 1-10 million cryopreserved PBMC, were thawed before DNA extraction was carried out. The assay used was immunoSEQ (version v3.0), run at survey level. Profiled with immunoSEQ multiplex PCR; TCRdb holds only in-frame clones, not every one. The profile shows fewer than 45,000 clones, around 96% of them singletons. About this clone itself: The antigen remains unidentified.

This receptor was identified in a woman aged 45-59 years with HIV. Sample: unsorted PBMCs, taken 3.7 years after starting antiretroviral therapy.

The CDR3 DNA reads as TGTGCCAGCACCCAGGTGGACACCGGGGAGCTGTTTTTT. The encoded protein is CASTQVDTGELFF. The V gene is TRBV9, the J gene TRBJ2-2; no reliable D call. Germline lookup yields CDR1 SGDLS and CDR2 YYNGEE. The V gene lost 6 bases and the J gene lost 3 bases, with 9 bases spanning the gap. This CDR3 has 13 amino acids.